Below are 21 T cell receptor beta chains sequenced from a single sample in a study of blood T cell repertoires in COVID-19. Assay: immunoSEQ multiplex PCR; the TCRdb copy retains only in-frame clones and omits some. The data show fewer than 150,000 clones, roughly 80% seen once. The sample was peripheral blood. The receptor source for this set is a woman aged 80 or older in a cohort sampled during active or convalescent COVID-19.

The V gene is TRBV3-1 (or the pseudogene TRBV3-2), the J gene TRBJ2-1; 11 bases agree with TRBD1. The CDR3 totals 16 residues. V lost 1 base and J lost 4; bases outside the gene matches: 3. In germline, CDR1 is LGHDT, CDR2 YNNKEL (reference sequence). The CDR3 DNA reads TGTGCCAGCAGCCAAGCCGGGACAGGGGGATACAATGAGCAGTTCTTC. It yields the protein CASSQAGTGGYNEQFF.

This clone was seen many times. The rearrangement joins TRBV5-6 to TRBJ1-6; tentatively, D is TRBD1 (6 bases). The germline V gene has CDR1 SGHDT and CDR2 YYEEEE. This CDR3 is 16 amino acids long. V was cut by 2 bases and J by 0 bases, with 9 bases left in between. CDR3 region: CASSLVQGSYNSPLHF. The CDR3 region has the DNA TGTGCCAGCAGCTTAGTACAGGGCTCCTATAATTCACCCCTCCACTTT.

The CDR3 region is CASSEDRGYGYTF. Here the CDR3 DNA reads TGTGCCAGCAGCGAGGACAGGGGCTACGGCTACACCTTC. The rearrangement joins TRBV7-3 to TRBJ1-2, with TRBD1 matching over 9 bases. With 5 bases clipped from V and 8 bases from J, the junction kept 6 bases outside the gene matches. From germline, CDR1 is SGHTA and CDR2 FQGTGA. The CDR3 sequence is 13 residues long.

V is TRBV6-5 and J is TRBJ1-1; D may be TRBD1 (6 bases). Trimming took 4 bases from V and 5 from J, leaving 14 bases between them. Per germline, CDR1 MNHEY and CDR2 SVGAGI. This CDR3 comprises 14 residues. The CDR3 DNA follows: TGTGCCAGCAGTTTTGGTAGGGGGGGGACTGAAGCTTTCTTT. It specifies CASSFGRGGTEAFF.

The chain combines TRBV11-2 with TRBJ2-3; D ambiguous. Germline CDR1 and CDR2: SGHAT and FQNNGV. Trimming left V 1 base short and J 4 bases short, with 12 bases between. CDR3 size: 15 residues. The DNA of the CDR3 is TGTGCCAGCAGCTTAGTCAGCCTAGAAGCAGATACGCAGTATTTT. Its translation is CASSLVSLEADTQYF. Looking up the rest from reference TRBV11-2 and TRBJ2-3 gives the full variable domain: EAGVAQSPRYKIIEKRQSVAFWCNPISGHATLYWYQQILGQGPKLLIQFQNNGVVDDSQLPKDRFSAERLKGVDSTLKIQPAKLEDSAVYLCASSLVSLEADTQYFGPGTRLTVL.

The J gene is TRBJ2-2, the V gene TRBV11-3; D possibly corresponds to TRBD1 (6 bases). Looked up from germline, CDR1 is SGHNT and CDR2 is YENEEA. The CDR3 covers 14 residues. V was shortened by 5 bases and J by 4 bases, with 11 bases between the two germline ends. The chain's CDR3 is CASSPYRATGELFF. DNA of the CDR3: TGTGCCAGCAGCCCTTACAGGGCCACCGGGGAGCTGTTTTTT.

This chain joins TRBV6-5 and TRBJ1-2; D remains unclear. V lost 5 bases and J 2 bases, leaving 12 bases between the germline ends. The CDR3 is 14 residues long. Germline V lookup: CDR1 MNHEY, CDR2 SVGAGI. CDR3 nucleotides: TGTGCCAGCAGTCACGGTACGGGGAACTATGGCTACACCTTC. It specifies CASSHGTGNYGYTF.

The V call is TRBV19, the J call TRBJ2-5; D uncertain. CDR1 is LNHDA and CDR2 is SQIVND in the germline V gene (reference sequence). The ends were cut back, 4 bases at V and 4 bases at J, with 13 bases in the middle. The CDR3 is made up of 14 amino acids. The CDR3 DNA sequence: TGTGCCAGTAGTACATTTGACGGGTTAGAGACCCAGTACTTC. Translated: CASSTFDGLETQYF.

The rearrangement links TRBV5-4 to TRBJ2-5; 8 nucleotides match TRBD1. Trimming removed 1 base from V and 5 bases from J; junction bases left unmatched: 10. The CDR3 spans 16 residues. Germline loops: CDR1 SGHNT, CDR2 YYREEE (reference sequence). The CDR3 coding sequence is TGTGCCAGCAGCTTGACCCCCCAGGGGGCGGTGGAGACCCAGTACTTC. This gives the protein CASSLTPQGAVETQYF. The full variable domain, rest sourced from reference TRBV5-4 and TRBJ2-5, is ETGVTQSPTHLIKTRGQQVTLRCSSQSGHNTVSWYQQALGQGPQFIFQYYREEENGRGNFPPRFSGLQFPNYSSELNVNALELDDSALYLCASSLTPQGAVETQYFGPGTRLLVL.

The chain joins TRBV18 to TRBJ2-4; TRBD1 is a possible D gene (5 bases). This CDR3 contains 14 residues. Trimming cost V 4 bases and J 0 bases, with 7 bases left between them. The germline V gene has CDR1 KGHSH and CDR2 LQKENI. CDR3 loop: CASSRTGAKNIQYF. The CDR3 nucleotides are TGTGCCAGCTCACGTACAGGAGCCAAAAACATTCAGTACTTC.

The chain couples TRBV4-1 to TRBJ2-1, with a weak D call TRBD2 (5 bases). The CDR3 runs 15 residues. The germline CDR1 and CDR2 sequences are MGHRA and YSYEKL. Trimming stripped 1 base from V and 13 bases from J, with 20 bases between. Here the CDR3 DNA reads TGCGCCAGCAGCCAAGGGCCCGGGATTTCTTGGGAACAGTTCTTC. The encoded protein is CASSQGPGISWEQFF.

CDR3 in DNA: TGTGCCTGGGGGCGTCAGGCCTACGAGCAGTACTTC. Translating it yields CAWGRQAYEQYF. The rearrangement uses TRBV30 and TRBJ2-7; D is undetermined. This CDR3 comprises 12 residues. Germline V gene sequence: CDR1 GTSNPN, CDR2 SVGIG (reference sequence). Trimming stripped 5 bases from V and 2 bases from J, with 10 bases between. The complete variable domain, with remaining parts taken from reference TRBV30 and TRBJ2-7, reads SQTIHQWPATLVQPVGSPLSLECTVEGTSNPNLYWYRQAAGRGLQLLFYSVGIGQISSEVPQNLSASRPQDRQFILSSKKLLLSDSGFYLCAWGRQAYEQYFGPGTRLTVT.

The CDR3 protein is CASSFRAQGGVEQYF. CDR3 in DNA: TGTGCCAGCAGCTTTAGGGCCCAAGGAGGGGTCGAGCAGTACTTC. The rearrangement links TRBV5-4 to TRBJ2-7; tentative D call: TRBD2 (6 bases). The V gene's germline CDR1 is SGHNT and CDR2 YYREEE (reference sequence). The CDR3 is 15 residues long. With 2 bases removed from V and 6 bases from J, the gap between germline ends came to 18 bases.

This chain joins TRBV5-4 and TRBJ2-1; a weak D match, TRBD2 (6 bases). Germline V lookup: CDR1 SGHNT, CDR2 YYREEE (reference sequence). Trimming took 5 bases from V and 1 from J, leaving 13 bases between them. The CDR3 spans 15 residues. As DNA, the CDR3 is TGTGCCAGCAGTGGGGGGTCTCGGTCCTACAATGAGCAGTTCTTC. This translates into CASSGGSRSYNEQFF.

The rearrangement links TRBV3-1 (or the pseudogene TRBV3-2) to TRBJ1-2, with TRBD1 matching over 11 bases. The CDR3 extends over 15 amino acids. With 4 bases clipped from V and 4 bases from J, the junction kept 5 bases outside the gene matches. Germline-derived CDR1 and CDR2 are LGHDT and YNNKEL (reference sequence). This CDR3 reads CASSRGTGGSYGYTF. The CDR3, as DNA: TGTGCCAGCAGCCGCGGGACAGGGGGATCCTATGGCTACACCTTC.

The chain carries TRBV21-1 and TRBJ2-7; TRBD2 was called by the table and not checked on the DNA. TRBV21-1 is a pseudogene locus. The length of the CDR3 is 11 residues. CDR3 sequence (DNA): TGTGCCAGCAGGCGTGCCTACGAGCAGTACGTC. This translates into CASRRAYEQYV.

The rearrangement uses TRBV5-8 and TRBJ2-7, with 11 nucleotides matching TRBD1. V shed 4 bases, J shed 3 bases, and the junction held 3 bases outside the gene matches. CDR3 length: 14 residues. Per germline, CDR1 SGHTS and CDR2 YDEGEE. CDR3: CASSPDRGLYEQYF. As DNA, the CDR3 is TGTGCCAGCAGCCCGGACAGGGGGCTCTACGAGCAGTACTTC. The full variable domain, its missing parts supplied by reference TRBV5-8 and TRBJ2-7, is EAGVTQSPTHLIKTRGQQATLRCSPISGHTSVYWYQQALGLGLQFLLWYDEGEERNRGNFPPRFSGRQFPNYSSELNVNALELEDSALYLCASSPDRGLYEQYFGPGTRLTVT.

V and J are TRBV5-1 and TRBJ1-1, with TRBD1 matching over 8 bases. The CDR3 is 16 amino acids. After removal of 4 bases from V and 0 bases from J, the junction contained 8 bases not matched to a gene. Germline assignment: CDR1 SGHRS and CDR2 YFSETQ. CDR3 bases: TGCGCCAGCAGCCCCGGACAGGGTCGGATGAACACTGAAGCTTTCTTT. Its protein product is CASSPGQGRMNTEAFF.

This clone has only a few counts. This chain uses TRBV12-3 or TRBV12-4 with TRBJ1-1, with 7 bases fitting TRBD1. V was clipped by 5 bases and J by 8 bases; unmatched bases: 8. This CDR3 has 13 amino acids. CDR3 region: CASSKQGTGEAFF. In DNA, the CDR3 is TGTGCCAGCAGTAAACAGGGGACGGGAGAAGCTTTCTTT.

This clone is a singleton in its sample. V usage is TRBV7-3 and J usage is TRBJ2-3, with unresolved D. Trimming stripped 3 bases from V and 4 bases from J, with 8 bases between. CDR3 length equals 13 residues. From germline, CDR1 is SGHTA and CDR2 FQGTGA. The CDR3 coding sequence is TGTGCCAGCAGCTTGAGTACAGCAGATACGCAGTATTTT. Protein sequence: CASSLSTADTQYF.

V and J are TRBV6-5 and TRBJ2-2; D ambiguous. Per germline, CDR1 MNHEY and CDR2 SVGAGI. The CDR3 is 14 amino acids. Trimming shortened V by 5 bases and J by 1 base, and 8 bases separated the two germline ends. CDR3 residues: CASSLTWNTGELFF. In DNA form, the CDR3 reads TGTGCCAGCAGTCTGACATGGAACACCGGGGAGCTGTTTTTT.